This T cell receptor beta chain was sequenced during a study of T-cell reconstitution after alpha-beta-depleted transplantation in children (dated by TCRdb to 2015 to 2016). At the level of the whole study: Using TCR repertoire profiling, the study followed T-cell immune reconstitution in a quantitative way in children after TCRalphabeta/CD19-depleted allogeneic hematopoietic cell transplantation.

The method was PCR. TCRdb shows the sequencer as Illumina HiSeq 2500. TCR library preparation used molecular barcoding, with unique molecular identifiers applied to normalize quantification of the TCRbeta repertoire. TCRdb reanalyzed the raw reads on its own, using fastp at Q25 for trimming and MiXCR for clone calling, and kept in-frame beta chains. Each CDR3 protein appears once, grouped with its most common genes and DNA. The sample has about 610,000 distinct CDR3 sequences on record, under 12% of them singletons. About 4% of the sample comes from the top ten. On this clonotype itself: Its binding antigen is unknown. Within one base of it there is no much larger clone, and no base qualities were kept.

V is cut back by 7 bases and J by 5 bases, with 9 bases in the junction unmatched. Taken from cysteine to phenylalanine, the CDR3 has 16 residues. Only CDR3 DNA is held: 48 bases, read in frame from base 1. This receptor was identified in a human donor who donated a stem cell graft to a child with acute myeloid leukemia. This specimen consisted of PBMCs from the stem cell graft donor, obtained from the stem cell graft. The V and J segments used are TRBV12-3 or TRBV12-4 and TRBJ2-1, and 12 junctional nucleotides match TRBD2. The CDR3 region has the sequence CASTYRTSGIHNEQFF. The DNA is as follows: TGTGCCAGCACCTACCGGACTAGCGGGATCCACAATGAGCAGTTCTTC.